This is a list of T cell receptor beta chains from one sample in a study of T cell responses to AZD1222 COVID-19 vaccine. TCRdb keeps only in-frame clones here, not all; method: immunoSEQ multiplex PCR. The table shows some 180,000 clones, with roughly 90% occurring only once. Sequenced material: peripheral blood, taken on day 0 of AZD1222 vaccination. All receptors derive from an adult in good health. Each CDR3 is given with its conserved first and last residue.

cdr3_length v_call cdr3_aa
12 TRBV19 CASQHYNYGYTF
12 TRBV5-1 CASSLDRGPAFF
16 TRBV30 CAWTEKGPYSGNTIYF
16 TRBV6-6 CASSRTGGAGNQPQHF
21 TRBV21-1 CASSKRQAGLAGGHSSPEQYF
14 TRBV3-1/TRBV3-2 CASSQGGTEKTQYF
16 TRBV4-1 CASSHAGTSRSNEQFF
12 TRBV29-1 CSVDFGSDTQYF
14 TRBV27 CASSLLGQSYEQYF
16 TRBV11-2 CASSLAARTGRNEQFF
14 TRBV6-5 CASRAWRGAEGYTF
16 TRBV6-5 CASSYAGTWRTDTQYF
14 TRBV7-3 CASSLQGLNTEAFF
15 TRBV11-2 CASSSYSGPPETQYF
13 TRBV19 CASSTGGTGELFF
17 TRBV4-1 CASSTSGQGRFTGELFF
17 TRBV12-5 CASGLFRQGGSTDTQYF
15 TRBV5-6 CASSLLLRLSYEQYF
13 TRBV6-1 CASSFSTGSEAFF
18 TRBV24-1 CATSDSSGGSSSYNEQFF
17 TRBV9 CASSARINHRGENEQFF
15 TRBV5-6 CASSLGPGRNQPQHF
15 TRBV5-1 CASRLHRGRAYEQYF
13 TRBV18 CASSPGVNEKLFF
16 TRBV5-1 CASSLFASGSYNEQFF
15 TRBV10-3 CAISGDRGSNQPQHF
14 TRBV3-1/TRBV3-2 CASTPSSGGTEAFF
13 TRBV3-1/TRBV3-2 CASSQYRASPLHF
15 TRBV6-5 CASRYDARATGELFF
13 TRBV7-2 CASSFGGRDGYTF
15 TRBV5-5 CASSLIIGVDTEAFF
14 TRBV19 CATLDRGIGETQYF
15 TRBV9 CASSVDPGRGNTIYF
12 TRBV19 CASHAGAYEAFF
16 TRBV19 CASSILGVGLNTEAFF
13 TRBV5-1 CASSTTPNTEAFF
13 TRBV19 CASSDTGFQPQHF
17 TRBV18 CASSLTTGAISNQPQHF
14 TRBV2 CASTRGTGGTEAFF
14 TRBV29-1 CSVEGQENTGELFF
15 TRBV14 CASSRNRGPNNEQFF
12 TRBV19 CASSWKGLQAFF
15 TRBV29-1 CSAFLAGALTDTQYF
14 TRBV10-1 CASPTSGGPGEQYF
16 TRBV7-8 CASSSTVRDGANVLTF
11 TRBV29-1 CSVSEGLEQYF
15 TRBV7-8 CASSSQGAVGQPQHF
12 TRBV2 CASRRGVYEQYF
15 TRBV11-2 CASSFRGVSGYGYTF